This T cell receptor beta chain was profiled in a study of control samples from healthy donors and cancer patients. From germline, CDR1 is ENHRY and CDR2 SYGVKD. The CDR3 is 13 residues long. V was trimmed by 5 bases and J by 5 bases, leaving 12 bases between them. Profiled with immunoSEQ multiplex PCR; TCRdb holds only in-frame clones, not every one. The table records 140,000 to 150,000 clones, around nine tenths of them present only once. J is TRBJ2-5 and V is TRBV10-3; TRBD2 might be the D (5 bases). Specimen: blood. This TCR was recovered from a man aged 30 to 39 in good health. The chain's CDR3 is CAISPGKSETQYF. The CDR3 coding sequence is TGTGCCATCAGTCCGGGAAAGTCGGAGACCCAGTACTTC.